What follows are 16 T cell receptor beta chains derived from one specimen sequenced in a study of blood T cell repertoires in COVID-19 (dated by TCRdb to the early 2020s). The library relied on the immunoSEQ multiplex PCR assay. This is the immuneACCESS table as TCRdb keeps it, with only in-frame sequences that have V and J called. A part of the clones is gone; compared with another copy, unresolved V genes explain less than half, and the rest is unexplained. This sample holds roughly 290,000 clones; 89% were observed only once. The ten largest clones represent less than 2% of the sample. Sequencing input: PBMCs or T cells enriched from blood (not recorded which). These receptors all come from a woman aged 35 to 49 who had recovered from COVID-19.

The chain couples TRBV2 to TRBJ1-5; 10 bases match TRBD1. Germline V lookup: CDR1 SNHLY, CDR2 FYNNEI. The CDR3 contains 15 residues. The V and J ends lost 5 bases and 9 bases, in that order; junction bases with no gene match: 10. The CDR3 nucleotides read TGTGCCAGCAGTCGGGACAGGGGCCGGGAAGGGCCCCAGCATTTT. Translated, it gives CASSRDRGREGPQHF.

This clone has more than one count but fewer than ten. The J gene is TRBJ1-2, the V gene TRBV19, with 12 bases lining up with TRBD1. The CDR3 runs 17 residues. Germline V gene sequence: CDR1 LNHDA, CDR2 SQIVND (reference sequence). V shed 6 bases and J 4 bases; nucleotides not matched to a gene: 12. This CDR3 is CASRERSGTGGGYGYTF. The CDR3, as DNA: TGTGCCAGTAGGGAGCGAAGCGGGACAGGGGGCGGCTATGGCTACACCTTC.

The rearrangement joins TRBV10-3 to TRBJ1-2; 8 bases map to TRBD1. This CDR3 region has 14 residues. Germline CDR1 ENHRY, CDR2 SYGVKD. Germline trimming cut 5 bases from V and 6 bases from J; bases unmatched to any gene: 8. The chain's CDR3 is CAISPQQGEHGYTF. The DNA of the CDR3 is TGTGCCATCAGTCCTCAACAGGGGGAGCATGGCTACACCTTC.

J is TRBJ1-4 and V is TRBV5-1; D uncertain. V gave up 2 bases and J gave up 5 bases, with 7 bases separating them. Germline CDR1 is SGHRS and CDR2 is YFSETQ. CDR3 size: 13 residues. The CDR3 sequence: CASSFSGNEKLFF. DNA of the CDR3: TGCGCCAGCAGCTTTTCAGGAAATGAAAAACTGTTTTTT.

This clone was seen repeatedly, ten times or more. The chain has TRBV19 and TRBJ2-5; D not resolved. Trimming stripped 5 bases from V and 0 bases from J, with 10 bases between. Germline V lookup: CDR1 LNHDA, CDR2 SQIVND (reference sequence). The length of the CDR3 is 14 residues. CDR3 amino acids: CASSLATYQETQYF. CDR3 DNA sequence: TGTGCCAGTAGTCTGGCAACGTACCAAGAGACCCAGTACTTC.

The DNA for the CDR3 is TGTGCCTGGAGTGTCGGACAGAGTAACTATGGCTACACCTTC. Amino acid sequence: CAWSVGQSNYGYTF. V usage is TRBV30 and J usage is TRBJ1-2, with D perhaps TRBD1 (6 bases). Germline CDR1 reads GTSNPN; CDR2 reads SVGIG (reference sequence). V gave up 0 bases and J gave up 1 base, with 9 bases separating them. CDR3 length: 14 amino acids.

A word on this clone: This sample also contains other DNA sequences that code for the same CDR3. The V gene is TRBV5-1, the J gene TRBJ1-2; 8 nucleotides align to TRBD1. The germline CDR1 and CDR2 sequences are SGHRS and YFSETQ. This CDR3 contains 13 residues. J lost 3 bases, V lost 4 bases, and 2 bases had no gene match. The CDR3 loop is CASSPTGDYGYTF. For the CDR3, the DNA is TGCGCCAGCAGCCCGACAGGGGACTATGGCTACACCTTC. Filled out from reference TRBV5-1 and TRBJ1-2, the complete variable domain reads KAGVTQTPRYLIKTRGQQVTLSCSPISGHRSVSWYQQTPGQGLQFLFEYFSETQRNKGNFPGRFSGRQFSNSRSEMNVSTLELGDSALYLCASSPTGDYGYTFGSGTRLTVV.

A single count supports this clone. The chain uses TRBV2 and TRBJ2-3, with no clear D. The CDR3 spans 14 residues. V lost 3 bases, J lost 1 base, and 8 bases lay in between. Germline V lookup: CDR1 SNHLY, CDR2 FYNNEI. This CDR3 is CASSESSGTDTQYF. In DNA, the CDR3 is TGTGCCAGCAGTGAGTCGTCGGGCACAGATACGCAGTATTTT.

This clone was observed once. The V call is TRBV19, the J call TRBJ2-3; D gene uncertain. This CDR3 is built from 14 residues. CDR1 and CDR2 (germline): LNHDA, SQIVND (reference sequence). Trimming shortened V by 3 bases and J by 0 bases, and 7 bases separated the two germline ends. CDR3 sequence: CASSIQASTDTQYF. The CDR3 DNA sequence: TGTGCCAGTAGTATTCAGGCTAGCACAGATACGCAGTATTTT.

This chain links TRBV29-1 with TRBJ2-7; 8 bases align to TRBD2. The CDR3 spans 13 residues. Trimming took 6 bases from V and 2 from J; bases not matched to a gene: 6. Germline V gives CDR1 SQVTM, CDR2 ANQGSEA. The CDR3 region has the DNA TGCAGCGTGTCGGGACTAGGACCCTACGAGCAGTACTTC. It translates to CSVSGLGPYEQYF.

The chain links TRBV9 to TRBJ1-6; TRBD1 might be the D (6 bases). Germline CDR1 and CDR2: SGDLS and YYNGEE. The CDR3 is made up of 14 amino acids. V was cut by 3 bases and J by 7 bases, with 11 bases left in between. The CDR3 loop is CASSEAQGNSPLHF. The CDR3 DNA follows: TGTGCCAGCAGCGAGGCACAGGGAAATTCACCCCTCCACTTT. The whole variable domain, remainder taken from reference TRBV9 and TRBJ1-6, is DSGVTQTPKHLITATGQRVTLRCSPRSGDLSVYWYQQSLDQGLQFLIQYYNGEERAKGNILERFSAQQFPDLHSELNLSSLELGDSALYFCASSEAQGNSPLHFGNGTRLTVT.

V gene TRBV7-2 combines with J gene TRBJ1-1; the D gene is possibly TRBD1 (5 bases). Trimming cost V 4 bases and J 4 bases, with 10 bases left between them. Per the germline V gene, CDR1 is SGHTA and CDR2 is FQGNSA. This CDR3 has 13 residues. Written as DNA, the CDR3 is TGTGCCAGCAGCTCACAGGAGGGCACTGAAGCTTTCTTT. This gives the protein CASSSQEGTEAFF.

This rearrangement joins TRBV5-1 to TRBJ2-3; D gene uncertain. V shed 0 bases and J shed 6 bases, with 14 bases lying between them. The CDR3 runs to 15 residues. Germline CDR1 and CDR2: SGHRS and YFSETQ. DNA for the CDR3: TGCGCCAGCAGCTTGGGCATAGTGTCGGAGGATACGCAGTATTTT. The encoded protein is CASSLGIVSEDTQYF.

The gene calls are TRBV30 and TRBJ1-5; TRBD1 agrees at 7 bases. The germline V gene has CDR1 GTSNPN and CDR2 SVGIG (reference sequence). J gave up 2 bases and V 3 bases, and 4 bases lay outside the gene matches. CDR3 length: 14 residues. The CDR3 region has the DNA TGTGCCTGGAGCCACAGGGGCGGCAATCAGCCCCAGCATTTT. Amino acid sequence: CAWSHRGGNQPQHF.

This chain uses TRBV27 with TRBJ2-7; 10 bases align to TRBD2. This CDR3 comprises 14 residues. Looked up from germline, CDR1 is MNHEY and CDR2 is SMNVEV (reference sequence). The V segment lost 3 bases and the J segment 3 bases; nucleotides outside the gene matches: 2. CDR3 protein: CASSLVAGGYEQYF. The CDR3 bases are TGTGCCAGCAGTTTGGTAGCGGGAGGCTACGAGCAGTACTTC.

The chain has TRBV29-1 and TRBJ2-1; 8 bases match TRBD2. The V gene end was trimmed by 8 bases and the J gene end by 10 bases; junction bases not matched to a gene: 13. The CDR3 has 13 amino acids. The germline CDR1 and CDR2 sequences are SQVTM and ANQGSEA. CDR3 loop: CSFFAGGVEEQFF. The CDR3 bases are TGCAGCTTCTTCGCGGGGGGCGTGGAGGAGCAGTTCTTC.